This T cell receptor beta chain was observed in a study of OX40 agonist ivuxolimab in advanced cancers. For the study at large: Ivuxolimab is an agonistic anti-OX40 (CD134) antibody, and patients were treated with it. Patients received ivuxolimab, an intravenous treatment, every 2 weeks at 0.01 to 10 mg/kg. Participants averaged approximately 65 years of age (range roughly 23 to 85) and were around 85% male. General observations from the study: On average, CD8+ T cells showed a greater number of expanded clones than CD4+.

Per germline, CDR1 SGHTA and CDR2 FQGNSA. The trim removed 6 bases at V and 4 bases at J, leaving 4 bases unmatched. The CDR3 contains 14 residues. A remark on this clone: Antigen unknown.

The method was immunoSEQ multiplex PCR; TCRdb's version includes in-frame clones alone and lacks a portion of them. The sample has 60,000 to 90,000 clones; around 85% are singletons. Sequences were derived from CD4+ or CD8+ T cells sorted from blood, sampled in a trial of the OX40 agonist ivuxolimab. The chain joins TRBV7-2 to TRBJ1-1; 11 bases agree with TRBD1. This receptor was obtained from an adult with an advanced solid tumor such as melanoma, head and neck, liver or kidney cancer. DNA for the CDR3: TGTGCCAGCAGACCAGGGACAGGGGGCACTGAAGCTTTCTTT. Its protein is CASRPGTGGTEAFF.